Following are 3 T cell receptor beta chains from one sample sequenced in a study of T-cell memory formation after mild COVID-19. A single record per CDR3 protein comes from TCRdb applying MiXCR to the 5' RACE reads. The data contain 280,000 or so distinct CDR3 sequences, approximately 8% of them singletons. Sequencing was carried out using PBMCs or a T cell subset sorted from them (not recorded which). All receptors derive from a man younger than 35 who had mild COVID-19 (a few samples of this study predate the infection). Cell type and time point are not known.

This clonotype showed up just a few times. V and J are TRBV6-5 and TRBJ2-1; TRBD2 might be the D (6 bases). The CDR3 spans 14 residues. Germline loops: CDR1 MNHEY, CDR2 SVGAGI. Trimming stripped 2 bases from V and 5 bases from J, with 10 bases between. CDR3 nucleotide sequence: TGTGCCAGCAGTTACGCCCGGGGGAACAATGAGCAGTTCTTC. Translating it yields CASSYARGNNEQFF.

The CDR3 loop reads CASSVWTGEPDTQYF. The CDR3 DNA sequence: TGTGCCAGCAGCGTATGGACAGGGGAGCCAGATACGCAGTATTTT. The chain combines TRBV9 with TRBJ2-3; TRBD1 aligns across 9 bases. The CDR3 loop spans 15 amino acids. Looked up from germline, CDR1 is SGDLS and CDR2 is YYNGEE. Losses at the gene ends were 1 base for V and 4 bases for J; bases not matched to a gene: 4.

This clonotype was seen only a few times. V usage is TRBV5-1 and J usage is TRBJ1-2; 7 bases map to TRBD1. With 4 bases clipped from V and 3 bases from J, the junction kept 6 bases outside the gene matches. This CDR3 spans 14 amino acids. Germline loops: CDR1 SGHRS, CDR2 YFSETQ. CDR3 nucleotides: TGCGCCAGCAGCGTGCCCGGGACAGACTATGGCTACACCTTC. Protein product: CASSVPGTDYGYTF. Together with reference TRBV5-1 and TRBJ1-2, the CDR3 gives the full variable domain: KAGVTQTPRYLIKTRGQQVTLSCSPISGHRSVSWYQQTPGQGLQFLFEYFSETQRNKGNFPGRFSGRQFSNSRSEMNVSTLELGDSALYLCASSVPGTDYGYTFGSGTRLTVV.